The rows below give T cell receptor beta chains drawn from one sample of a study of T-cell memory formation after mild COVID-19. TCRdb fed the 5' RACE reads into MiXCR, producing one record per CDR3 protein. The sample includes more than 300,000 distinct CDR3 sequences, roughly an eighth of them seen just once. What was sequenced was PBMCs or a T cell subset sorted from them (not recorded which). The receptor set was obtained from a man aged 18 to 29 who had mild COVID-19 (a few samples of this study predate the infection). Cell type and time point are not known. The CDR3 runs from the conserved cysteine through the conserved F or W. D genes are given only for firm matches. Clone size is stated in some rows and not others, as once, few, many or a class when expanded.

j_call,clone_size,d_call,v_call,cdr3_nt,cdr3_aa
TRBJ1-2,many,NA,TRBV5-1,TGCGCCAGCAGCTTCGCCGGGGGAAGTGGCTACACCTTC,CASSFAGGSGYTF
TRBJ1-1,NA,NA,TRBV29-1,TGCAGCGTTGTCGAAGGGATGAACACTGAAGCTTTCTTT,CSVVEGMNTEAFF
TRBJ2-1,NA,NA,TRBV11-3,TGTGCCAGCAGCTACCTAGGGGGTCATGAGCAGTTCTTC,CASSYLGGHEQFF
TRBJ2-2,NA,NA,TRBV12-3/TRBV12-4,TGTGCCAGCAGCCGAGCAGAGATCCCGGGGGAGCTGTTTTTT,CASSRAEIPGELFF
TRBJ1-1,NA,NA,TRBV20-1,TGCAGTGCTAGAGAGGTAGGAGGGGATCGGGGCCCTGAAGCTTTCTTT,CSAREVGGDRGPEAFF
TRBJ2-2,few,NA,TRBV18,TGTGCCAGCTCACCGATGGAGATGGGTTCAGGCGGGGAGCTGTTTTTT,CASSPMEMGSGGELFF
TRBJ2-2,NA,NA,TRBV6-6,NA,CASSYVITNTGELFFF
TRBJ2-1,few,TRBD2,TRBV7-2,TGTGCCAGCAGCTTAGCGGGCGTAGCGGGGACCCCCTACAATGAGCAGTTCTTC,CASSLAGVAGTPYNEQFF
TRBJ2-4,NA,TRBD1,TRBV7-2,TGTGCCAGCAGCTTAGCGGCAGGGGGATCCAAAAACATTCAGTACTTC,CASSLAAGGSKNIQYF
TRBJ1-1,NA,TRBD1,TRBV29-1,TGCAGCGTTGAAGAGGGACAGGTTACTGAAGCTTTCTTT,CSVEEGQVTEAFF
TRBJ2-1,many,NA,TRBV20-1,TGCAGTGCTAGGCCAGCCGGCTCCTACAATGAGCAGTTCTTC,CSARPAGSYNEQFF
TRBJ2-2,few,TRBD2,TRBV12-3/TRBV12-4,TGTGCCAGCAGTCCCTGGGCGGGGGGTCCGAACACCGGGGAGCTGTTTTTT,CASSPWAGGPNTGELFF
TRBJ2-7,NA,TRBD1,TRBV7-9,TGTGCCAGCAGCAAACGACTGGGGACAGGGGGCCAGTACGAGCAGTACTTC,CASSKRLGTGGQYEQYF
TRBJ2-1,few,NA,TRBV7-3,TGTGCCAGCAGCTTAATCCTGGGGGCGTCCTACAATGAGCAGTTCTTC,CASSLILGASYNEQFF
TRBJ1-1,few,TRBD1,TRBV7-6,TGTGCCAGCAGTCAACAGGGGTACACTGAAGCTTTCTTT,CASSQQGYTEAFF
TRBJ2-5,NA,NA,TRBV10-3,TGTGCCATCTCCTCCCCCCTCCGAGGGGAGACCCAGTACTTC,CAISSPLRGETQYF
TRBJ1-5,few,NA,TRBV3-1,TGTGCCAGCAGCCAAGCAGGTCAGCCCCAGCATTTT,CASSQAGQPQHF
TRBJ2-4,many,TRBD2,TRBV15,TGTGCCACCAGCGACGGGACTAGCGGGGTGGCCAAAAACATTCAGTACTTC,CATSDGTSGVAKNIQYF
TRBJ2-7,NA,TRBD1,TRBV12-5,TGTGCTAGTGGTTTGGCCGAGACAGGGATTCCCCACGAGCAGTACTTC,CASGLAETGIPHEQYF
TRBJ2-3,many,TRBD2,TRBV4-3,TGCGCCAGCAGCCAAGCTAGCGGGGGCACAGATACGCAGTATTTT,CASSQASGGTDTQYF
TRBJ1-5,few,TRBD1,TRBV6-5,TGTGCCAGCAGTTCATCCTACAGGGGGTATCAGCCCCAGCATTTT,CASSSSYRGYQPQHF
TRBJ1-5,many,NA,TRBV5-1,TGCGCCAGCAGCTTGGGACCCGGCGGCCCCGGAGGCAATCAGCCCCAGCATTTT,CASSLGPGGPGGNQPQHF
TRBJ2-7,NA,NA,TRBV20-1,TGCAGTGCTAGGGGACAACACAACTCCTACGAGCAGTACTTC,CSARGQHNSYEQYF
TRBJ2-3,many,NA,TRBV12-3/TRBV12-4,TGTGCCAGCAGTTCCCAGGGGGGAACGCAGTATTTT,CASSSQGGTQYF